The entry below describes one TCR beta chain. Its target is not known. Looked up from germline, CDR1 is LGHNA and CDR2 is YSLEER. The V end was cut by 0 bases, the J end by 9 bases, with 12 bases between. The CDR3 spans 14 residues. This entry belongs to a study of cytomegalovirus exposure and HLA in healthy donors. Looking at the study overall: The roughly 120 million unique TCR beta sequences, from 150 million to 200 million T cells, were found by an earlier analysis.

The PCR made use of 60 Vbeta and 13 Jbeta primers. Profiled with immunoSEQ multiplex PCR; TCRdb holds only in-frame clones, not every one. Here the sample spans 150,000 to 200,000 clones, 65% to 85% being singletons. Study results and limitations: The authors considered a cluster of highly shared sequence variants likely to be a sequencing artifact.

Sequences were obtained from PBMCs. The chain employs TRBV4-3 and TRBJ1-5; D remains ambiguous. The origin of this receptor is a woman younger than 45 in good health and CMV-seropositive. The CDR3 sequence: CASSQDLGRWPQHF. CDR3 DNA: TGCGCCAGCAGCCAAGATCTGGGGAGGTGGCCCCAGCATTTT.